The 19 T cell receptor beta chains presented below share a single source sample, sequenced in a study of T cells in Graves' hyperthyroidism and ophthalmopathy. RNA transcripts served as the template for amplifying TCR beta CDR3 regions. The study used the HTBI primer set for a first-round RT-PCR of the TCR CDR3. From the multiplex PCR reads, TCRdb called clonotypes with MiXCR, one entry per CDR3 protein. The sample gives some 530,000 distinct CDR3 sequences, about 20% of which show up once; approximately 49% is in the top ten. The sample taken for sequencing was blood. Receptors were obtained from a woman aged 70-85 years with Graves' ophthalmopathy.

This clonotype was counted a few times. This chain connects TRBV5-5 to TRBJ1-1, with 7 positions matching TRBD1. V shed 3 bases and J 0 bases; nucleotides not matched to a gene: 8. The CDR3 spans 16 residues. Per germline, CDR1 SGHKS and CDR2 YYEKEE (reference sequence). The CDR3 region is CASSSNPDRLNTEAFF. The CDR3, as DNA: TGTGCCAGCAGCTCGAACCCGGACAGGTTGAACACTGAAGCTTTCTTT.

The V gene is TRBV30, the J gene TRBJ2-7; D call uncertain. Germline V gene sequence: CDR1 GTSNPN, CDR2 SVGIG (reference sequence). Trimming stripped 3 bases from V and 5 bases from J, with 8 bases between. This CDR3 contains 11 residues. CDR3 amino acids: CAWRQTHEQYF. Here the CDR3 DNA reads TGTGCCTGGAGACAGACCCACGAGCAGTACTTC. Based on the CDR3 plus reference TRBV30 and TRBJ2-7, the full variable domain is SQTIHQWPATLVQPVGSPLSLECTVEGTSNPNLYWYRQAAGRGLQLLFYSVGIGQISSEVPQNLSASRPQDRQFILSSKKLLLSDSGFYLCAWRQTHEQYFGPGTRLTVT.

This chain uses TRBV19 with TRBJ2-7; unclear D gene. The germline V gene encodes CDR1 LNHDA and CDR2 SQIVND (reference sequence). Trimming pared 6 bases from V and 6 bases from J, leaving 12 bases between. This CDR3 contains 12 residues. CDR3 loop: CASRARMGEQYF. The CDR3 coding sequence is TGTGCCAGTAGAGCCAGGATGGGCGAGCAGTACTTC.

The V gene is TRBV6-9, the J gene TRBJ2-3, with TRBD2 identical over 9 bases. CDR3 length: 17 amino acids. V lost 3 bases and J lost 4; bases outside the gene matches: 11. Germline values: CDR1 MNHGY, CDR2 SVAAGI. The chain's CDR3 is CASSYVTSGTSADTQYF. The CDR3 coding sequence is TGTGCCAGCAGTTACGTGACTAGCGGAACTAGCGCAGATACGCAGTATTTT.

V and J are TRBV20-1 and TRBJ2-3; 11 bases line up with TRBD2. The CDR3 consists of 19 residues. The germline gives CDR1 DFQATT, CDR2 SNEGSKA (reference sequence). The junction had 19 bases not matched to a gene; V was cut back by 6 bases and J by 2 bases. DNA for the CDR3: TGCAGTGCCGCGCTTTCCACTAGCGGGAGCATACTAAACACAGATACGCAGTATTTT. This encodes CSAALSTSGSILNTDTQYF.

The chain has TRBV5-1 and TRBJ1-1; unclear D gene. CDR1 is SGHRS and CDR2 is YFSETQ in the germline V gene. Trimming pared 5 bases from V and 3 bases from J, leaving 8 bases between. There are 12 residues in the CDR3. Here the CDR3 DNA reads TGCGCCAGCAGGGGCGAGTACACTGAAGCTTTCTTT. It specifies CASRGEYTEAFF.

This clonotype was detected many times. The V call is TRBV7-2, the J call TRBJ2-7, with D possibly TRBD2 on 5 matching bases. The CDR3 sequence is 12 residues long. CDR1 and CDR2 from the germline V gene are SGHTA and FQGNSA. Trimming pared 4 bases from V and 7 bases from J, leaving 11 bases between. The CDR3 DNA reads as TGTGCCAGCAGCTCCCGCCGCGGGGAGCAGTACTTC. This encodes CASSSRRGEQYF.

V usage is TRBV5-4 and J usage is TRBJ2-7; D possibly corresponds to TRBD2 (6 bases). The germline CDR1 and CDR2 sequences are SGHNT and YYREEE (reference sequence). With 9 bases removed from V and 2 bases from J, the gap between germline ends came to 12 bases. The CDR3 spans 12 residues. As DNA, the CDR3 is TGTGCCACCCGGGACTCTGCCTACGAGCAGTACTTC. Its protein is CATRDSAYEQYF. Drawing the rest from reference TRBV5-4 and TRBJ2-7, the complete variable domain is ETGVTQSPTHLIKTRGQQVTLRCSSQSGHNTVSWYQQALGQGPQFIFQYYREEENGRGNFPPRFSGLQFPNYSSELNVNALELDDSALYLCATRDSAYEQYFGPGTRLTVT.

This clonotype was seen only a few times. This chain joins TRBV6-6 and TRBJ2-4; D uncertain. Germline V CDR1 and CDR2: MNHNY, SVGAGI (reference sequence). This CDR3 has 13 residues. Trimming pared 0 bases from V and 9 bases from J, leaving 9 bases between. Written as DNA, the CDR3 is TGTGCCAGCAGTTACTCTTTAGGTAGCATTCAGTACTTC. Its translation is CASSYSLGSIQYF.

The CDR3 spells CASSAGTGVLNTQYF. The CDR3 DNA is TGCGCCAGCAGTGCCGGGACAGGAGTTTTGAATACGCAGTATTTT. This chain connects TRBV10-1 to TRBJ2-3; 8 positions agree with TRBD1. The CDR3 is made up of 15 amino acids. Per the germline V gene, CDR1 is WNHNN and CDR2 is SYGVQD (reference sequence). The ends lost 4 bases at V and 7 bases at J; junction bases unmatched: 10.

This clonotype was counted only a few times. The chain has TRBV2 and TRBJ1-6; D unclear. Germline loops: CDR1 SNHLY, CDR2 FYNNEI. The CDR3 sequence is 17 residues long. V lost 5 bases, J lost 0 bases, and 14 bases lay in between. In nucleotides, the CDR3 is TGTGCCAGCAGTTTGGGCCCCCTTAGCTCCTATAATTCACCCCTCCACTTT. This gives the protein CASSLGPLSSYNSPLHF.

As to this clonotype: Since a much larger clone is just one base distant, this may be a read error. The V and J genes are TRBV28 and TRBJ1-2, with TRBD1 matching over 8 bases. The CDR3 covers 17 residues. Germline V CDR1 and CDR2: MDHEN, SYDVKM. The CDR3 loop reads CASSSPRGDRRIYGCTF. The CDR3, as DNA: TGTGCCAGCAGTTCCCCCCGAGGGGACAGGAGGATCTATGGCTGCACCTTC.

This chain connects TRBV25-1 to TRBJ2-3, with a possible D match to TRBD1 (5 bases). V was pared by 6 bases and J by 3 bases, with 16 bases between. Germline V lookup: CDR1 MGHDK, CDR2 SYGVNS. The CDR3 consists of 15 residues. The CDR3 region has the DNA TGTGCCAGCAGAAGGGGTGAGGCCTGGACAGATACGCAGTATTTT. Translation gives CASRRGEAWTDTQYF.

This chain connects TRBV11-2 to TRBJ2-1, with D possibly TRBD1 on 6 matching bases. V was clipped by 6 bases and J by 2 bases, with 14 bases between them. Germline V gene sequence: CDR1 SGHAT, CDR2 FQNNGV. This CDR3 region has 15 residues. The CDR3 DNA sequence: TGTGCCAGCAGTATACAGGGATCCACCTACAATGAGCAGTTCTTC. Protein product: CASSIQGSTYNEQFF.

This clonotype occurred many times. The chain is built from TRBV7-2 and TRBJ2-3; weak D call: TRBD2 (6 bases). Germline-derived CDR1 and CDR2 are SGHTA and FQGNSA. The V and J ends lost 5 bases and 5 bases respectively, with 17 bases between them. The CDR3 consists of 15 residues. Here the CDR3 reads CASSPIAAQGDTQYF. The CDR3, as DNA: TGTGCCAGCAGCCCTATAGCGGCCCAAGGAGATACGCAGTATTTT. The whole variable domain, remainder taken from reference TRBV7-2 and TRBJ2-3, is GAGVSQSPSNKVTEKGKDVELRCDPISGHTALYWYRQSLGQGLEFLIYFQGNSAPDKSGLPSDRFSAERTGGSVSTLTIQRTQQEDSAVYLCASSPIAAQGDTQYFGPGTRLTVL.

This clonotype came up a few times. This chain uses TRBV19 with TRBJ2-5; TRBD1 is a possible D gene (6 bases). The V and J ends lost 4 bases and 3 bases respectively, with 12 bases between them. From germline, CDR1 is LNHDA and CDR2 SQIVND (reference sequence). The CDR3 spans 14 residues. The CDR3 DNA sequence: TGTGCCAGTAGTACCCGACAGGCCGAAGAGACCCAGTACTTC. This codes for CASSTRQAEETQYF.

Remarks on this clonotype: A read error is possible here, since a much larger clone lies one base away. V is TRBV6-1 and J is TRBJ2-3, with TRBD2 as a possible D gene (6 bases). CDR1 is MNHNS, CDR2 SASEGT, per germline. This CDR3 spans 16 amino acids. The DNA for the CDR3 is TGTGCCAGCAGTGAACCGGCGGGGATTAGCACAAATACGCAGTATTTT. Protein: CASSEPAGISTNTQYF.

The chain joins TRBV5-1 to TRBJ1-4; D is undetermined. Trimming removed 2 bases from V and 8 bases from J, with 13 bases in between. The CDR3 spans 14 residues. Germline V CDR1 and CDR2: SGHRS, YFSETQ. The CDR3 loop is CASSFGRAQEKLFF. The DNA of the CDR3 is TGCGCCAGCAGCTTCGGGAGGGCGCAGGAAAAACTGTTTTTT.

This chain connects TRBV12-3 or TRBV12-4 to TRBJ2-7, with TRBD1 matching 8 bases. CDR3 length: 15 amino acids. Trimming removed 3 bases from V and 4 bases from J; junction bases left unmatched: 8. Here the CDR3 reads CASSFDAGQGYEQYF. CDR3 DNA: TGTGCCAGCAGTTTTGACGCAGGACAGGGTTACGAGCAGTACTTC.